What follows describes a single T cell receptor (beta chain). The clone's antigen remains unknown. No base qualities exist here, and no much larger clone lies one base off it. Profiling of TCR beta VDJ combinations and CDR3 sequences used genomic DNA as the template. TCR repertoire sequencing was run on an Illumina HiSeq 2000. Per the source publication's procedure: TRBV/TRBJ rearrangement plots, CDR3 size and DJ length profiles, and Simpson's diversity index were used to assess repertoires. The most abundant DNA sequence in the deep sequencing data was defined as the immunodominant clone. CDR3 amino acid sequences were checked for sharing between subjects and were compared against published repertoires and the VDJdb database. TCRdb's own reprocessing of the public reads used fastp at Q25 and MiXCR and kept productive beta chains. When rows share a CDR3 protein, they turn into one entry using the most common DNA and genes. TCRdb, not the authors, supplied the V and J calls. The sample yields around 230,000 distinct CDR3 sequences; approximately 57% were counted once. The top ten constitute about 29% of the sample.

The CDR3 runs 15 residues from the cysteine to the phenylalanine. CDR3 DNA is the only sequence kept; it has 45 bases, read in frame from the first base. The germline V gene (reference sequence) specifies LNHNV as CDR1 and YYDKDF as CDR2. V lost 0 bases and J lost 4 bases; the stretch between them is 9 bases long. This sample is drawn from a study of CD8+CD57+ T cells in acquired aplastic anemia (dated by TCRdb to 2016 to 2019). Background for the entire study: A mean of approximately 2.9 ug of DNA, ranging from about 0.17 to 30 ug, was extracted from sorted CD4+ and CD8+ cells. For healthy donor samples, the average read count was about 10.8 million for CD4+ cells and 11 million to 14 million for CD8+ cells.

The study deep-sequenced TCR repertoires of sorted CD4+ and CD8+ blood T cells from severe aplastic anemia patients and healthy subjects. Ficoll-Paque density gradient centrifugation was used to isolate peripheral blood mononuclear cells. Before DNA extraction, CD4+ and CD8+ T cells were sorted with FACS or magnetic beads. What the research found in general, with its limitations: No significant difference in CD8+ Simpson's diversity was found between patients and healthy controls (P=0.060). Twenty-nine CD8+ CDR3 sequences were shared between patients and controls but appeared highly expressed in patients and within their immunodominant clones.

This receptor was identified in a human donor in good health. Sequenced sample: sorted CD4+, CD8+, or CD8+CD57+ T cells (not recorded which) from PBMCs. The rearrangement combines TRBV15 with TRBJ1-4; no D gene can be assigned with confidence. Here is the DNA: TGTGCCACCAGCAGAGATATGCGACGTAATGAAAAACTGTTTTTT. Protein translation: CATSRDMRRNEKLFF.